This is a list of T cell receptor beta chains from one sample in a study of blood T cell repertoires in COVID-19. Profiling relied on immunoSEQ multiplex PCR, and the TCRdb table lists in-frame clones only, not all of them. In the table there are some 150,000 clones, about 88% of which are singletons. The specimen sequenced was peripheral blood. Source of these receptors: an elderly woman in a cohort sampled during active or convalescent COVID-19. CDR3s include the opening cysteine and the closing phenylalanine or tryptophan. D genes are given only for firm matches.

v_call: TRBV5-1
j_call: TRBJ2-2
d_call: TRBD1
cdr3_aa: CASSDGQDANTGELFF

v_call: TRBV7-2
j_call: TRBJ2-7
d_call: TRBD2
cdr3_aa: CATGLAGGPYEQYF

v_call: TRBV5-6
j_call: TRBJ1-4
d_call: TRBD1
cdr3_aa: CASSGRQGLNEKLFF

v_call: TRBV10-1
j_call: TRBJ2-3
d_call: TRBD1
cdr3_aa: CASSSSDRGTDTQYF

v_call: TRBV6-1
j_call: TRBJ2-3
d_call: TRBD2
cdr3_aa: CASSSTSGGTDTQYF

v_call: TRBV19
j_call: TRBJ2-1
d_call: -
cdr3_aa: CASSGRGMGNEQFF

v_call: TRBV30
j_call: TRBJ1-3
d_call: TRBD1
cdr3_aa: CAWDRDPGNTIYF

v_call: TRBV9
j_call: TRBJ1-5
d_call: -
cdr3_aa: CASSPSWVGNQPQHF

v_call: TRBV19
j_call: TRBJ2-3
d_call: TRBD1
cdr3_aa: CASSLTGADTQYF

v_call: TRBV6-1
j_call: TRBJ2-3
d_call: TRBD2
cdr3_aa: CASSEGGWGTSGSPDTQYF

v_call: TRBV27
j_call: TRBJ1-1
d_call: -
cdr3_aa: CASSLNPVNTEAFF

v_call: TRBV10-1
j_call: TRBJ2-1
d_call: TRBD2
cdr3_aa: CASSDQAGGSNEQFF

v_call: TRBV18
j_call: TRBJ1-6
d_call: -
cdr3_aa: CASSPEGHLNSPLHF

v_call: TRBV19
j_call: TRBJ1-2
d_call: -
cdr3_aa: CASTVGKANLLRGYTF

v_call: TRBV6-5
j_call: TRBJ2-2
d_call: -
cdr3_aa: CASRRTVPTGELFF

v_call: TRBV6-5
j_call: TRBJ2-2
d_call: -
cdr3_aa: CASSLRGSGELFF

v_call: TRBV27
j_call: TRBJ2-7
d_call: -
cdr3_aa: CASSPPSAYEQYF

v_call: TRBV6-5
j_call: TRBJ1-2
d_call: -
cdr3_aa: CASSRQSSYGYTF

v_call: TRBV5-1
j_call: TRBJ1-5
d_call: TRBD1
cdr3_aa: CASSNGQGASQPQHF

v_call: TRBV6-5
j_call: TRBJ2-2
d_call: TRBD2
cdr3_aa: CASLTGLEYTGELFF

v_call: TRBV27
j_call: TRBJ2-1
d_call: TRBD1
cdr3_aa: CASSPGQGGYYNEQFF

v_call: TRBV7-8
j_call: TRBJ1-1
d_call: -
cdr3_aa: CASSSRQPGDTEAFF

v_call: TRBV5-1
j_call: TRBJ1-2
d_call: TRBD1
cdr3_aa: CASSGKTGGSGYTF

v_call: TRBV27
j_call: TRBJ1-4
d_call: TRBD1
cdr3_aa: CASRTGASEKLFF

v_call: TRBV6-1
j_call: TRBJ1-2
d_call: TRBD1
cdr3_aa: CASSEGQGAANYGYTF

v_call: TRBV5-1
j_call: TRBJ2-1
d_call: TRBD2
cdr3_aa: CASGKEGSGSSEQFF

v_call: TRBV12-2
j_call: TRBJ1-1
d_call: -
cdr3_aa: CASRRHRDRGCTEAFF